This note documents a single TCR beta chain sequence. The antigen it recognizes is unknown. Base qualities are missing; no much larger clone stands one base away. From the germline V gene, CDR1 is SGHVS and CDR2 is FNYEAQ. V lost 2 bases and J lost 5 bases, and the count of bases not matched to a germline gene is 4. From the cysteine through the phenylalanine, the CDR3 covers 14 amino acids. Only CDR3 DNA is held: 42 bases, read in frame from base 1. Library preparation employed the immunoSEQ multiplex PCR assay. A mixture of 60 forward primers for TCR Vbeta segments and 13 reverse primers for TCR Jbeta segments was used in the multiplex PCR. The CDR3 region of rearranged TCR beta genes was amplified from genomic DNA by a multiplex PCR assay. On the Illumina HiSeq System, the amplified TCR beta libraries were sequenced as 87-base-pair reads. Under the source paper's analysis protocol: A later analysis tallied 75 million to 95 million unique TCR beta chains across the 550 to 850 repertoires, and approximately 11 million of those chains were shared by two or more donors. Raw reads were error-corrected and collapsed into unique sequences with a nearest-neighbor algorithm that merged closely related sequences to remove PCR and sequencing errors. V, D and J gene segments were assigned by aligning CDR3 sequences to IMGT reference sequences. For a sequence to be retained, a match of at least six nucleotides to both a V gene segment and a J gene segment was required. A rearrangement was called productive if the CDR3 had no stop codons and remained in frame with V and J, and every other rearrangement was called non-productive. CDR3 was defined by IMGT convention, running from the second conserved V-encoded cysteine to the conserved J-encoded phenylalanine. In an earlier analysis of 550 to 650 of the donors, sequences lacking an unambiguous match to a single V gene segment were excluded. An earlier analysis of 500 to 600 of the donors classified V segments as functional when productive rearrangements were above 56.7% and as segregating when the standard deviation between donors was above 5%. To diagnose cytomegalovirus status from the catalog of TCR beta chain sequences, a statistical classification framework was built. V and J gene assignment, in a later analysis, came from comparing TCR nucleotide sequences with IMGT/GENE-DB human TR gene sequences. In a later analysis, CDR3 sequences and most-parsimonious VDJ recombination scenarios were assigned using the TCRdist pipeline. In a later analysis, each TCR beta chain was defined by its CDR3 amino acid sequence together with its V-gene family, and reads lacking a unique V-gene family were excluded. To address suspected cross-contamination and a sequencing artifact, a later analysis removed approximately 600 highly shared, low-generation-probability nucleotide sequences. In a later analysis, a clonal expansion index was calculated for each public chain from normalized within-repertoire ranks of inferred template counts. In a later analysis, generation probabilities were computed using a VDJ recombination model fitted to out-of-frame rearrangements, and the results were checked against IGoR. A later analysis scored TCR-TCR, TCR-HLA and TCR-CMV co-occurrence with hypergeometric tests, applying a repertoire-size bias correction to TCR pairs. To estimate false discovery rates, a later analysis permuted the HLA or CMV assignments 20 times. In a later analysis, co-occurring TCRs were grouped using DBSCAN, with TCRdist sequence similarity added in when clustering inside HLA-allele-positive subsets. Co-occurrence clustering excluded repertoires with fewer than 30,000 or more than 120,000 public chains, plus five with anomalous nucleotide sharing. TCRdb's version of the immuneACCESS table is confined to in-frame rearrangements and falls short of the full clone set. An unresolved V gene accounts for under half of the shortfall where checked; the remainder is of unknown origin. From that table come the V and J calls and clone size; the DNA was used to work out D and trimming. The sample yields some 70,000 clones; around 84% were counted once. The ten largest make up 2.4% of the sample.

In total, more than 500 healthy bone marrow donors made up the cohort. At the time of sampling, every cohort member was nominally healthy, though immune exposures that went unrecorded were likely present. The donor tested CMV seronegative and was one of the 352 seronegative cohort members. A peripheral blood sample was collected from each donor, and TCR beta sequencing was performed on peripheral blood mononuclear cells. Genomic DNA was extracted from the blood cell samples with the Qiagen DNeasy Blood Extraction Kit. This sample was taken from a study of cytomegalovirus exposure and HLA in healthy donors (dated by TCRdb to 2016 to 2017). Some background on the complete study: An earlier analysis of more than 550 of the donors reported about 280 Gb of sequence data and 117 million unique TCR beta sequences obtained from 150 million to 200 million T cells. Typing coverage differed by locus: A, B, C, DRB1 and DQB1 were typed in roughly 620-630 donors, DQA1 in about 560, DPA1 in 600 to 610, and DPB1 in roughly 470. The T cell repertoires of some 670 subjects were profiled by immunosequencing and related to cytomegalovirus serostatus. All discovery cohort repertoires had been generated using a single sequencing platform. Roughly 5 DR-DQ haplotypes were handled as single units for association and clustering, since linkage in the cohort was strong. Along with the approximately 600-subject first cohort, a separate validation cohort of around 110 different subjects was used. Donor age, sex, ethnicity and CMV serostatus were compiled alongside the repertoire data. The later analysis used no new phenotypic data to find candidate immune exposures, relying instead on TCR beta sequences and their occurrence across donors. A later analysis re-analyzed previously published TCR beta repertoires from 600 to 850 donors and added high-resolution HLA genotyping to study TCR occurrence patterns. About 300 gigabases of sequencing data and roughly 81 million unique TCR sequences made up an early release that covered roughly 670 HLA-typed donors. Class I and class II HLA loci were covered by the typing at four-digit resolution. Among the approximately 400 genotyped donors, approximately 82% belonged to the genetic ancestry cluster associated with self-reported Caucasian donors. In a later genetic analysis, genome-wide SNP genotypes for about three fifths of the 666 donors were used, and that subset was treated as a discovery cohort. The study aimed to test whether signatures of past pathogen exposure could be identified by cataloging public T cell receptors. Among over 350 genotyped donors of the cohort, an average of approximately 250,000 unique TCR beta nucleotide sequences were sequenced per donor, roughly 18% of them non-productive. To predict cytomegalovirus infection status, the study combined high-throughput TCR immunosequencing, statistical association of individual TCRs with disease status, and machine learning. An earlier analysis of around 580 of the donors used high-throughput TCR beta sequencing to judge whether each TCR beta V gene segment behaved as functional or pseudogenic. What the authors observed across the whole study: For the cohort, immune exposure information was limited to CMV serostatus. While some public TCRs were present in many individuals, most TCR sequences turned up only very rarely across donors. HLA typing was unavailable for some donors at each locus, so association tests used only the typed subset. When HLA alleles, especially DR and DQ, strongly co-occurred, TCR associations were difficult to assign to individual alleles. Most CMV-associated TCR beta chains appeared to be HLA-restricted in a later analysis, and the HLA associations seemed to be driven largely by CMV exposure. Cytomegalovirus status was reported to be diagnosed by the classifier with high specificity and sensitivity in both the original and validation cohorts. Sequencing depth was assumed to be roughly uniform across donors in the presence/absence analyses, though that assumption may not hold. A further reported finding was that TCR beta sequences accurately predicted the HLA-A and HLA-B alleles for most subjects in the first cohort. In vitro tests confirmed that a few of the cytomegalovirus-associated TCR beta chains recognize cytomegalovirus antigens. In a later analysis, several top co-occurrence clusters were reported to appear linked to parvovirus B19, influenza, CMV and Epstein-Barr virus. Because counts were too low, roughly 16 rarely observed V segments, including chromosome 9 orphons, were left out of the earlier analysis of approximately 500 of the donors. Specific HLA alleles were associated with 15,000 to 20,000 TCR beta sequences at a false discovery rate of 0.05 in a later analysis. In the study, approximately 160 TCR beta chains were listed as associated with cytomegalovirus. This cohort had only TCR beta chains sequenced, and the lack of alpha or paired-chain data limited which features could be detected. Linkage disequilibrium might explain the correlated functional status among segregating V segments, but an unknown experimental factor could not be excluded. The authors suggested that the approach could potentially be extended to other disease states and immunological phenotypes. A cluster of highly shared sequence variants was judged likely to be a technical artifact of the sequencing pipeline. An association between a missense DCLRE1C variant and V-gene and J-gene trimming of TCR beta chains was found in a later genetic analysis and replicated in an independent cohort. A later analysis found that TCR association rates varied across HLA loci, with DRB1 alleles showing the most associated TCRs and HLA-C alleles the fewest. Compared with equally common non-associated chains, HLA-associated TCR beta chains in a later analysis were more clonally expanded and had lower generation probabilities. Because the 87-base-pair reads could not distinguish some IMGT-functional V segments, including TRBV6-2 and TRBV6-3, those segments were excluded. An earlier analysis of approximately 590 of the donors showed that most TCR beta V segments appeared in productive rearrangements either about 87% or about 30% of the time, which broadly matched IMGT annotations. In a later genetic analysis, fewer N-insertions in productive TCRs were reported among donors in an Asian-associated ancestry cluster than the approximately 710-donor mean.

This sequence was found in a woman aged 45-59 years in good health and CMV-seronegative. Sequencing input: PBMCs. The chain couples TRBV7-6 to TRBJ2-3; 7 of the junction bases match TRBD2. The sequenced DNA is TGTGCCAGCAGCTTAACGTCGGGGGGAGATACGCAGTATTTT. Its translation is CASSLTSGGDTQYF.